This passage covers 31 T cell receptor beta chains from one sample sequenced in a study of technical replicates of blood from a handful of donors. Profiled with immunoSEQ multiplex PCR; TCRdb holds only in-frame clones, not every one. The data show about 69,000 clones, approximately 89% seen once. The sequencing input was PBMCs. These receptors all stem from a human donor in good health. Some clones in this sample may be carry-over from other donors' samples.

CDR3 DNA sequence: TGTGCCAGCAGCTTACTCGGACAGAGCACAGATACGCAGTATTTT. It translates to CASSLLGQSTDTQYF. The chain has TRBV7-2 and TRBJ2-3, with a tentative D call TRBD1 (6 bases). V lost 2 bases and J 0 bases, leaving 9 bases between the germline ends. CDR1 and CDR2 from the germline V gene are SGHTA and FQGNSA. The CDR3 has 15 amino acids.

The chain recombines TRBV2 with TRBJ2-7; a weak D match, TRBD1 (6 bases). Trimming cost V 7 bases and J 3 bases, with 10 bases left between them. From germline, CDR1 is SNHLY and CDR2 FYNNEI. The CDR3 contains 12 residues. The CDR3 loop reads CASNRQDYEQYF. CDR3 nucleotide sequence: TGTGCCAGCAACCGACAGGACTACGAGCAGTACTTC.

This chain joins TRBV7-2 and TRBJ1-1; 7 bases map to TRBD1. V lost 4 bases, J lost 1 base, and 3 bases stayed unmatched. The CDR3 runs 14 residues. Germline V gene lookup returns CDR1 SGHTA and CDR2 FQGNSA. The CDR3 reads CASSSNRGNTEAFF. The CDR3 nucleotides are TGTGCCAGCAGCTCCAACAGGGGGAACACTGAAGCTTTCTTT.

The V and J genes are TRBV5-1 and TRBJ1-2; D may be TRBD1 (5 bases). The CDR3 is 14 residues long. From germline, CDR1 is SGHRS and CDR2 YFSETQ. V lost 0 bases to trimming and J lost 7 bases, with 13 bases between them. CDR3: CASSLEAGRSGYTF. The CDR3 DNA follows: TGCGCCAGCAGCTTGGAGGCGGGACGGAGTGGCTACACCTTC.

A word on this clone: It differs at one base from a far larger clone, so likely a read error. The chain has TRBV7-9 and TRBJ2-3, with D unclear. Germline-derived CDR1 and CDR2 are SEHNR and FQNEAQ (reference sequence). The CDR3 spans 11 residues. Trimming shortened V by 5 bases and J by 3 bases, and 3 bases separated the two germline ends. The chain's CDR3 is CASSLTDTQYF. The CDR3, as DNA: TGTGCCAGCAGCCTAACAGATACGCAGTATTTT.

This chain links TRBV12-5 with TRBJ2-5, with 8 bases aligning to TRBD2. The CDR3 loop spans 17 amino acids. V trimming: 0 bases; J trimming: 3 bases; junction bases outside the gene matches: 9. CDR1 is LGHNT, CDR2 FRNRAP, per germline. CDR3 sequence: CASGLVRGGLQEETQYF. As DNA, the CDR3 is TGTGCTAGTGGTTTGGTACGGGGGGGGCTACAAGAAGAGACCCAGTACTTC. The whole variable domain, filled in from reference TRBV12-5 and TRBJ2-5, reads DARVTQTPRHKVTEMGQEVTMRCQPILGHNTVFWYRQTMMQGLELLAYFRNRAPLDDSGMPKDRFSAEMPDATLATLKIQPSEPRDSAVYFCASGLVRGGLQEETQYFGPGTRLLVL.

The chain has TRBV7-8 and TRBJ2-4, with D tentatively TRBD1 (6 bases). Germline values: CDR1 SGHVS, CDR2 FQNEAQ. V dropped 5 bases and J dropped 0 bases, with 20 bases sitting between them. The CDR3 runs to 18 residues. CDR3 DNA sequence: TGTGCCAGCAGCCCCGACTCCGGGACACCTATAGCCAAAAACATTCAGTACTTC. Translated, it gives CASSPDSGTPIAKNIQYF.

The CDR3 reads CASSPRGYEQYF. Here the CDR3 DNA reads TGTGCCAGCAGCCCCCGGGGCTACGAGCAGTACTTC. The chain uses TRBV6-5 and TRBJ2-7; D might be TRBD2 (5 bases). The length of the CDR3 is 12 residues. Germline values: CDR1 MNHEY, CDR2 SVGAGI. The V gene lost 6 bases and the J gene lost 3 bases, with 9 bases spanning the gap.

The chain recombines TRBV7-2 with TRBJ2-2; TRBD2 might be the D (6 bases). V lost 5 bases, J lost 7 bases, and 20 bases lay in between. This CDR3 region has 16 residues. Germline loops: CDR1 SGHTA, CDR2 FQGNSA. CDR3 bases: TGTGCCAGCAGCCTACGCCCGGGAGAGTTGGTCGGGGAGCTGTTTTTT. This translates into CASSLRPGELVGELFF.

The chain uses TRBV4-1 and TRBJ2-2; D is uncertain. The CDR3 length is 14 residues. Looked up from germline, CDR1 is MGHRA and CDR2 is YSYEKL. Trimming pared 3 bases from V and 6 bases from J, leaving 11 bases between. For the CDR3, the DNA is TGCGCCAGCAGCCAGAGGCCGGAAGCCGGGGAGCTGTTTTTT. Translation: CASSQRPEAGELFF.

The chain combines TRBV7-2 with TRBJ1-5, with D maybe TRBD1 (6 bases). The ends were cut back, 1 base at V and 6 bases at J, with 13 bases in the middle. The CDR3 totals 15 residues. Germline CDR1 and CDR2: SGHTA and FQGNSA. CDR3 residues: CASSLDAGGGQPQHF. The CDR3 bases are TGTGCCAGCAGCTTAGATGCTGGGGGCGGTCAGCCCCAGCATTTT.

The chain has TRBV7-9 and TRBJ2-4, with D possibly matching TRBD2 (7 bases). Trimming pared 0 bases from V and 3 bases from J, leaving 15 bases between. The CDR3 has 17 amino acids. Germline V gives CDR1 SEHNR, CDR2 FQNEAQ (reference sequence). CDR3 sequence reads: CASSLASGGRSKNIQYF. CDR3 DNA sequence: TGTGCCAGCAGCTTAGCGTCGGGGGGCAGGAGCAAAAACATTCAGTACTTC.

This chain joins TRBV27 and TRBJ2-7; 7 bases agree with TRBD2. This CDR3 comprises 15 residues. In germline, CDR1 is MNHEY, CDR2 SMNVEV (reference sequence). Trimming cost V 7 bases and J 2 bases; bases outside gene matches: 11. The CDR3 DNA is TGTGCCAGCACCTGGGCGGGAGCAGGTCCCTACGAGCAGTACTTC. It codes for CASTWAGAGPYEQYF.

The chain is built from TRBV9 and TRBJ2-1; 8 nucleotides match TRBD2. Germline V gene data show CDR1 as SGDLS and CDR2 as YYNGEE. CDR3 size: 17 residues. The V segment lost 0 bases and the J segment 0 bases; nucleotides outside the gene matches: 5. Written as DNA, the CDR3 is TGTGCCAGCAGCGTAGCTGATAGCGGGGTCTCCTACAATGAGCAGTTCTTC. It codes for CASSVADSGVSYNEQFF.

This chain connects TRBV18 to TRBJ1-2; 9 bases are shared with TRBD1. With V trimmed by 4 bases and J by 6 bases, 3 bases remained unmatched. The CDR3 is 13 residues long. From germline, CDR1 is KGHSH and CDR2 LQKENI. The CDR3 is CASSLQGANGYTF. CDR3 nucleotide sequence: TGTGCCAGCTCACTACAGGGGGCTAATGGCTACACCTTC. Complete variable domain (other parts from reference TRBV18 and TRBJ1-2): NAGVMQNPRHLVRRRGQEARLRCSPMKGHSHVYWYRQLPEEGLKFMVYLQKENIIDESGMPKERFSAEFPKEGPSILRIQQVVRGDSAAYFCASSLQGANGYTFGSGTRLTVV.

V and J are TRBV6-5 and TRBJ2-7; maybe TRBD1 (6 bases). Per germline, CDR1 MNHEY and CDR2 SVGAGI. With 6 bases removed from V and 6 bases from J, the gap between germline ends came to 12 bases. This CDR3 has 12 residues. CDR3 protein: CASRKQGFEQYF. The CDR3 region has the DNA TGTGCCAGCAGGAAACAGGGTTTCGAGCAGTACTTC.

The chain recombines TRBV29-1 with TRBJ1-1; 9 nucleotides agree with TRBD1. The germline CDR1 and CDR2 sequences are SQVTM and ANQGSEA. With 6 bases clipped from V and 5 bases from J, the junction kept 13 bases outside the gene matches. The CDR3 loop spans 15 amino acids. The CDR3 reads CSVFNSGQGGTEAFF. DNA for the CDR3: TGCAGCGTCTTCAACTCGGGACAGGGTGGGACTGAAGCTTTCTTT.

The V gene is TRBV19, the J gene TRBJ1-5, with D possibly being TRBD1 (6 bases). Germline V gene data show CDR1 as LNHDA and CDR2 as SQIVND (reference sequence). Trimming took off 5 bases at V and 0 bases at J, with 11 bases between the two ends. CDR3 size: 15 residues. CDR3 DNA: TGTGCCAGTAGTTCCCGGGACATTAGCAATCAGCCCCAGCATTTT. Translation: CASSSRDISNQPQHF.

CDR3: CASSFERERETQYF. DNA of the CDR3: TGTGCCAGCAGTTTCGAGCGGGAGAGGGAGACCCAGTACTTC. The chain is built from TRBV6-6 and TRBJ2-5; 8 nucleotides match TRBD2. V was pared by 4 bases and J by 5 bases, with 6 bases of the junction left unmatched. In germline, CDR1 is MNHNY, CDR2 SVGAGI (reference sequence). The CDR3 has 14 amino acids.

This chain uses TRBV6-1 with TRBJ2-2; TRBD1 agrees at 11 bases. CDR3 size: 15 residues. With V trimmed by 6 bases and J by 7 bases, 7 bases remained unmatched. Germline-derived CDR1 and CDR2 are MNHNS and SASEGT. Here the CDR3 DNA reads TGTGCCAGCAGCCGGACAGGGGGCAGTAGCGGGGAGCTGTTTTTT. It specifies CASSRTGGSSGELFF.

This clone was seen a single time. The CDR3 DNA reads as TGTGCCAGCAATGTGGCTTATCAGCCCCAGCATTTT. Translated: CASNVAYQPQHF. The rearrangement joins TRBV2 to TRBJ1-5; no clear D. CDR3 length: 12 amino acids. Germline lookup yields CDR1 SNHLY and CDR2 FYNNEI. V dropped 7 bases and J dropped 5 bases, with 9 bases sitting between them. Filled out from reference TRBV2 and TRBJ1-5, the complete variable domain reads EPEVTQTPSHQVTQMGQEVILRCVPISNHLYFYWYRQILGQKVEFLVSFYNNEISEKSEIFDDQFSVERPDGSNFTLKIRSTKLEDSAMYFCASNVAYQPQHFGDGTRLSIL.

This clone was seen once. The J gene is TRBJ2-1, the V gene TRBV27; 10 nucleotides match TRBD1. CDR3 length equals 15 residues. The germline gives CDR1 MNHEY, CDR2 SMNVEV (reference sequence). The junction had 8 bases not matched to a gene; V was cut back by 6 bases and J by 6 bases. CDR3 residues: CASSLTGGAGNEQFF. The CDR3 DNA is TGTGCCAGCAGCCTGACAGGGGGCGCTGGCAATGAGCAGTTCTTC.

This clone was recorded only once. CDR3 DNA sequence: TGTGCCAGCAGCTTGGTCACGGGGGGCTACAATGAGCAGTTCTTC. Protein: CASSLVTGGYNEQFF. The chain combines TRBV5-5 with TRBJ2-1; the match to TRBD2 covers 7 bases. CDR1 and CDR2 from the germline V gene are SGHKS and YYEKEE (reference sequence). This CDR3 has 15 residues. J gave up 3 bases and V 0 bases, and 3 bases lay outside the gene matches.

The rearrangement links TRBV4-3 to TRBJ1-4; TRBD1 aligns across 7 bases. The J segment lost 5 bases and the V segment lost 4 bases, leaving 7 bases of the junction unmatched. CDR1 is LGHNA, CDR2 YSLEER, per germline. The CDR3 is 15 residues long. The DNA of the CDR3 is TGCGCCAGCAGCCCGAGACAGGGAAAAAATGAAAAACTGTTTTTT. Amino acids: CASSPRQGKNEKLFF.

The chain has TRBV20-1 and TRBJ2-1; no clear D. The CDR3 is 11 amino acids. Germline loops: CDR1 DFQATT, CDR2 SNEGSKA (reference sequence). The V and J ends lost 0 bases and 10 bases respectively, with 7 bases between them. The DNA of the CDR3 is TGCAGTGCTAGAGATCCAAGCGAGCAGTTCTTC. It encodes CSARDPSEQFF.

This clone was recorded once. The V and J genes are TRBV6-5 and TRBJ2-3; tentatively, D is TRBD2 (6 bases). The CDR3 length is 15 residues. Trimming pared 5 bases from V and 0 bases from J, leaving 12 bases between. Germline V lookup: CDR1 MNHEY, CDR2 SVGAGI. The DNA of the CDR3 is TGTGCCAGCAGTCAGGACGGGACTAGCACAGATACGCAGTATTTT. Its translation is CASSQDGTSTDTQYF.

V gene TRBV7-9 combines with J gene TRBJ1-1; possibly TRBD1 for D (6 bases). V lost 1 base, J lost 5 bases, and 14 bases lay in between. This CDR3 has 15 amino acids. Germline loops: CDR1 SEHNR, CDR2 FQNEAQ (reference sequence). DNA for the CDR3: TGTGCCAGCAGCTTAGGAGTGGGGGGGCGAACTGAAGCTTTCTTT. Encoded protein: CASSLGVGGRTEAFF. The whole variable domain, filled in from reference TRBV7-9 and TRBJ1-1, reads DTGVSQNPRHKITKRGQNVTFRCDPISEHNRLYWYRQTLGQGPEFLTYFQNEAQLEKSRLLSDRFSAERPKGSFSTLEIQRTEQGDSAMYLCASSLGVGGRTEAFFGQGTRLTVV.

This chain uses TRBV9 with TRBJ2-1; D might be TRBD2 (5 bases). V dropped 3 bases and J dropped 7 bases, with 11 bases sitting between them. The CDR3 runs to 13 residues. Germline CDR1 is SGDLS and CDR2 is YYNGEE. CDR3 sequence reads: CASSGGRSNEQFF. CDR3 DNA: TGTGCCAGCAGCGGAGGGCGGAGTAATGAGCAGTTCTTC.

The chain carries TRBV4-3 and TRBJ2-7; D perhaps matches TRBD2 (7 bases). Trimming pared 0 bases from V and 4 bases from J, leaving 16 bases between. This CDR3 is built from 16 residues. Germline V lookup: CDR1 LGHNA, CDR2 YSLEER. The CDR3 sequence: CASSQDVEGGIYEQYF. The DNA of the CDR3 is TGCGCCAGCAGCCAAGATGTAGAGGGGGGGATTTACGAGCAGTACTTC.

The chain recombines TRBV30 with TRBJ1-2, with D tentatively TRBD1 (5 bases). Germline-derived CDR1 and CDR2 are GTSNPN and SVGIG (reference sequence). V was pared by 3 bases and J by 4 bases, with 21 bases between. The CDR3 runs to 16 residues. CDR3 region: CAWSVPSGGGGYGYTF. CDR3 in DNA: TGTGCCTGGAGCGTCCCGTCGGGGGGAGGAGGCTATGGCTACACCTTC.

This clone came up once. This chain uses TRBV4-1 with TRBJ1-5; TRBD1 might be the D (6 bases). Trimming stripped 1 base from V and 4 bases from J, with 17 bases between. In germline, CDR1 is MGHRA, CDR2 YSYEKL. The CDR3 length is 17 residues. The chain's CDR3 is CASSQGLGRGGNQPQHF. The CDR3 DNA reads TGCGCCAGCAGCCAAGGGCTCGGCAGGGGAGGGAATCAGCCCCAGCATTTT.